This TCR beta chain was found in a study of blood T cells in healthy people across ages. Broader study findings: Unsorted PBMCs ruled out conclusive naive versus antigen-experienced comparison.

The CDR3 extends over 16 amino acids. Germline V gives CDR1 SGHTA, CDR2 FQGNSA. Total RNA extraction produced at least 5 micrograms (per sample) for the study. A J-beta primer mix and a sample-barcoded 5' primer were used in a second PCR of about 6 to 12 cycles. With 12 random nucleotides, a template-switch adaptor tagged each individual cDNA molecule. Every sample gave at least 2.5 million paired-end reads containing CDR3. TCRdb itself ran the 5' RACE reads through MiXCR, one entry per CDR3 protein. The sample gives about 2 million distinct CDR3 sequences, 49% of which show up once; roughly 2.1% is in the top ten. Of note for this clonotype: Its target is not known. One end of the junction fails to match germline, which may point to a read error.

The sequenced sample was blood. The source of this sequence is a woman between 35 and 50 years old in good health. This sequence joins TRBV7-2 and TRBJ2-3; 7 nucleotides align to TRBD2. The CDR3 region has the DNA TGTGCCGGCAGCTTAGGGAGGGTGGGGAGCACAGATACGCAGTATTTT. It yields the protein CAGSLGRVGSTDTQYF.